These 28 T cell receptor beta chains came from one sample sequenced in a study of blood T cells in healthy people across ages. The authors ran a second PCR of roughly 6 to 11 cycles using a sample-barcoded 5' primer and a J-beta primer mix. A single record per CDR3 protein comes from TCRdb applying MiXCR to the 5' RACE reads. The sample consists of about 590,000 distinct CDR3 sequences, under 30% of them appearing once. Sample: blood. The receptors were gathered from a woman of 80 years or more in good health.

This clonotype counts as medium-sized. J is TRBJ2-3 and V is TRBV20-1, with D tentatively TRBD1 (5 bases). CDR3 length: 13 residues. Looked up from germline, CDR1 is DFQATT and CDR2 is SNEGSKA (reference sequence). The CDR3: CSALVGLADTQYF. CDR3 coding DNA: TGCAGCGCCTTGGTGGGGCTTGCAGATACGCAGTATTTT.

This clonotype was detected only a few times. The CDR3 loop is CAGSANYGYTF. Written as DNA, the CDR3 is TGTGCCGGCAGTGCTAACTATGGCTACACCTTC. The rearrangement joins TRBV30 to TRBJ1-2; D not certain. Trimming stripped 8 bases from V and 0 bases from J, with 7 bases between. The CDR3 length is 11 residues. CDR1 is GTSNPN, CDR2 SVGIG, per germline (reference sequence).

This clonotype was counted many times. A single base separates this from a much larger clone, so it may be a read error. The V call is TRBV29-1, the J call TRBJ2-1; D is possibly TRBD2 (6 bases). The J call may be in error: the DNA end matches TRBJ2-7 better. Germline CDR1 is SQVTM and CDR2 is ANQGSEA. CDR3 length equals 13 residues. CDR3 nucleotide sequence: TGCAGCGTCGCCCCGGGGGATTACAATGAGCAGTACTTC. Translation: CSVAPGDYNEQYF.

This clonotype came up a few times. This may be a read error: a much more frequent sequence differs by one nucleotide. The chain couples TRBV29-1 to TRBJ2-7; TRBD1 matches 9 bases. Gene TRBJ2-5 matches the end of the DNA better, so the J call may be wrong. This CDR3 has 13 residues. Germline lookup yields CDR1 SQVTM and CDR2 ANQGSEA. The CDR3 nucleotides are TGCAGCGTTGAGACAGGGGGGAAGGAGACCCAGTACTTC. Translated: CSVETGGKETQYF.

Worth noting for this clonotype: One base away lies a much larger clone, so this may be a sequencing read error. The rearrangement uses TRBV5-1 and TRBJ2-3; 14 nucleotides agree with TRBD2. CDR3 length: 18 amino acids. With 3 bases clipped from V and 2 bases from J, the junction kept 8 bases outside the gene matches. The germline gives CDR1 SGHRS, CDR2 YFSETQ. The CDR3 bases are TGCGCCAGCAGCTCGGGACTAGCGGGGGTAAGTACCACAGATACGCAGTATTTT. It is translated as CASSSGLAGVSTTDTQYF.

This clonotype was recorded only once. The chain links TRBV7-9 to TRBJ2-5; TRBD1 agrees at 7 bases. Germline lookup yields CDR1 SEHNR and CDR2 FQNEAQ (reference sequence). This CDR3 is 15 amino acids long. V trimming: 6 bases; J trimming: 5 bases; junction bases outside the gene matches: 12. The CDR3 region has the DNA TGTGCCAGCAGTCCAAAGGGACAGAGACTTGAGACCCAGTACTTC. It encodes CASSPKGQRLETQYF.

The chain joins TRBV20-1 to TRBJ2-7; 8 bases align to TRBD1. Per the germline V gene, CDR1 is DFQATT and CDR2 is SNEGSKA (reference sequence). V shed 5 bases, J shed 2 bases, and the junction held 8 bases outside the gene matches. This CDR3 spans 14 amino acids. Written as DNA, the CDR3 is TGCAGTGCTTCACGGACAGGGAGAACCTACGAGCAGTACTTC. Its protein product is CSASRTGRTYEQYF.

This clonotype was seen a handful of times. The chain uses TRBV7-2 and TRBJ1-1; 7 nucleotides align to TRBD1. CDR1 is SGHTA, CDR2 FQGNSA, per germline. The CDR3 has 14 residues. Trimming cost V 6 bases and J 6 bases; bases outside gene matches: 10. CDR3 in amino acids: CASSGMTGSPEAFF. CDR3 in DNA: TGTGCCAGCAGTGGGATGACAGGGTCGCCTGAAGCTTTCTTT.

This clonotype was seen many times. CDR3 nucleotide sequence: TGTGCCAGCAGCGTAGCTGTCGGGGACTCCTACGAGCAGTACTTC. Protein sequence: CASSVAVGDSYEQYF. V usage is TRBV9 and J usage is TRBJ2-7, with a possible D match to TRBD2 (5 bases). V lost 0 bases to trimming and J lost 0 bases, with 10 bases between them. CDR3 length: 15 residues. Per germline, CDR1 SGDLS and CDR2 YYNGEE.

This clonotype has a count of ten or more. CDR3: CASSLDGRSTDTQYF. Here the CDR3 DNA reads TGCGCCAGCAGCTTGGATGGAAGAAGCACAGATACGCAGTATTTT. The chain has TRBV5-1 and TRBJ2-3, with no clear D. Germline lookup yields CDR1 SGHRS and CDR2 YFSETQ. V lost 0 bases, J lost 0 bases, and 8 bases lay in between. The CDR3 consists of 15 residues. Combining the CDR3 with reference TRBV5-1 and TRBJ2-3 gives the whole variable domain KAGVTQTPRYLIKTRGQQVTLSCSPISGHRSVSWYQQTPGQGLQFLFEYFSETQRNKGNFPGRFSGRQFSNSRSEMNVSTLELGDSALYLCASSLDGRSTDTQYFGPGTRLTVL.

This clonotype was seen ten or more times. The V and J genes are TRBV15 and TRBJ2-1; 8 bases agree with TRBD2. The CDR3 has 14 amino acids. Germline lookup yields CDR1 LNHNV and CDR2 YYDKDF (reference sequence). V was clipped by 6 bases and J by 4 bases; unmatched bases: 5. CDR3 protein: CATREQRGYNEQFF. For the CDR3, the DNA is TGTGCCACCAGGGAACAGCGGGGGTACAATGAGCAGTTCTTC.

Points on this clonotype: It may be a read error: a sequence one base away is much more abundant. V gene TRBV29-1 combines with J gene TRBJ1-2, with 7 bases matching TRBD1. The CDR3 extends over 13 amino acids. Germline-derived CDR1 and CDR2 are SQVTM and ANQGSEA. V trimming: 8 bases; J trimming: 4 bases; junction bases outside the gene matches: 10. The CDR3 region has the DNA TGCAGCTCAATGATAGGGGGCAGCTATGGCTACACCTTC. Amino acid sequence: CSSMIGGSYGYTF. Supplemented by reference TRBV29-1 and TRBJ1-2, the full variable domain reads SAVISQKPSRDICQRGTSLTIQCQVDSQVTMMFWYRQQPGQSLTLIATANQGSEATYESGFVIDKFPISRPNLTFSTLTVSNMSPEDSSIYLCSSMIGGSYGYTFGSGTRLTVV.

The V gene is TRBV3-1, the J gene TRBJ1-1; 9 bases fit TRBD1. The CDR3 is 16 residues long. CDR1 is LGHDT and CDR2 is YNNKEL in the germline V gene (reference sequence). V lost 4 bases, J lost 3 bases, and 9 bases stayed unmatched. CDR3 residues: CASSREGQGWDTEAFF. The CDR3, as DNA: TGTGCCAGCAGCCGAGAGGGACAGGGTTGGGACACTGAAGCTTTCTTT.

This clonotype was picked up many times. This chain uses TRBV5-1 with TRBJ2-1; either TRBD1 or TRBD2 may fit D (5 bases each). Deletions cut 4 bases from V and 2 bases from J, with 19 bases between. CDR3 length equals 17 residues. The germline gives CDR1 SGHRS, CDR2 YFSETQ. CDR3 sequence reads: CASSPSSGTPTYNEQFF. In DNA form, the CDR3 reads TGCGCCAGCAGCCCTAGTTCCGGGACCCCCACCTACAATGAGCAGTTCTTC. The full variable domain, rest sourced from reference TRBV5-1 and TRBJ2-1, is KAGVTQTPRYLIKTRGQQVTLSCSPISGHRSVSWYQQTPGQGLQFLFEYFSETQRNKGNFPGRFSGRQFSNSRSEMNVSTLELGDSALYLCASSPSSGTPTYNEQFFGPGTRLTVL.

Comment on this clonotype: A much more abundant neighbour one base away suggests this may be a read error. This rearrangement joins TRBV4-3 to TRBJ2-5; 12 bases agree with TRBD2. Germline trimming cut 5 bases from V and 11 bases from J; bases unmatched to any gene: 18. CDR1 LGHNA and CDR2 YSLEER come from the germline V gene. This CDR3 spans 17 amino acids. CDR3 nucleotides: TGCGCCAGCAGCTCGGACACTAGCGGGGGGCCCTATAATGAGCAGTACTTC. This sequence encodes CASSSDTSGGPYNEQYF.

Ten or more counts support this clonotype. The rearrangement links TRBV7-2 to TRBJ1-5, with unresolved D. Germline lookup yields CDR1 SGHTA and CDR2 FQGNSA. V was shortened by 4 bases and J by 4 bases, with 5 bases between the two germline ends. This CDR3 is 12 amino acids long. The CDR3 loop is CASSSTNQPQHF. The DNA of the CDR3 is TGTGCCAGCAGCTCGACAAATCAGCCCCAGCATTTT.

This clonotype was recorded at least ten times. This chain connects TRBV6-5 to TRBJ1-2, with D maybe TRBD1 (5 bases). V lost 6 bases to trimming and J lost 8 bases, with 16 bases between them. CDR1 is MNHEY and CDR2 is SVGAGI in the germline V gene. The CDR3 sequence is 13 residues long. CDR3 loop: CASSRSGTGGYTF. As DNA, the CDR3 is TGTGCCAGCAGCCGGTCCGGGACCGGCGGCTACACCTTC.

This rearrangement joins TRBV7-2 to TRBJ1-5, with a tentative D call TRBD1 (6 bases). The V and J ends lost 5 bases and 7 bases respectively, with 12 bases between them. There are 13 residues in the CDR3. Germline CDR1 reads SGHTA; CDR2 reads FQGNSA. The DNA of the CDR3 is TGTGCCAGCAGCAACCCGGGACAACAGCCCCAGCATTTT. As protein: CASSNPGQQPQHF.

This clonotype has more than one count but fewer than ten. This chain uses TRBV6-2 or TRBV6-3 with TRBJ1-1; D gene ambiguous. V gave up 7 bases and J gave up 0 bases, with 12 bases separating them. Germline CDR1 MNHEY, CDR2 SVGEGT. This CDR3 has 14 residues. This chain's CDR3 is CASTPDGMNTEAFF. The DNA for the CDR3 is TGTGCCAGCACCCCCGACGGAATGAACACTGAAGCTTTCTTT.

This clonotype appeared many times. The genes are TRBV7-2 and TRBJ2-7, with D hard to call. The germline gives CDR1 SGHTA, CDR2 FQGNSA. Between the trimmed V and J ends, which lost 0 bases and 7 bases, there was a span of 10 bases. This CDR3 has 13 amino acids. The CDR3 DNA is TGTGCCAGCAGCTTAGCGCGGTGGAATGAGCAGTACTTC. Encoded protein: CASSLARWNEQYF.

The V gene is TRBV9, the J gene TRBJ1-2, with D unclear. Germline V gives CDR1 SGDLS, CDR2 YYNGEE. The CDR3 is 15 amino acids. Trimming shortened V by 0 bases and J by 5 bases, and 14 bases separated the two germline ends. The CDR3 loop reads CASSVAARMGYGYTF. CDR3 in DNA: TGTGCCAGCAGCGTAGCTGCTCGGATGGGTTATGGCTACACCTTC.

The chain is built from TRBV7-9 and TRBJ1-5; the match to TRBD1 covers 9 bases. Germline V gene sequence: CDR1 SEHNR, CDR2 FQNEAQ (reference sequence). CDR3 length equals 14 residues. The CDR3 is CVGSSSDRGQPQHF. The DNA of the CDR3 is TGTGTCGGCAGCTCTTCGGACAGGGGTCAGCCCCAGCATTTT.

V gene TRBV6-2 or TRBV6-3 combines with J gene TRBJ1-2; 7 bases match TRBD1. The ends lost 1 base at V and 6 bases at J; junction bases unmatched: 8. The CDR3 has 15 residues. Germline V lookup: CDR1 MNHEY, CDR2 SVGEGT. The CDR3, as DNA: TGTGCCAGCAGTTACTTTTTAGGGACAGACGATGGCTACACCTTC. It is translated as CASSYFLGTDDGYTF.

This clonotype came up a few times. The rearrangement links TRBV20-1 to TRBJ1-4; D gene uncertain. The CDR3 covers 12 residues. V shed 0 bases and J shed 16 bases, with 15 bases lying between them. CDR1 is DFQATT and CDR2 is SNEGSKA in the germline V gene (reference sequence). CDR3 in amino acids: CSAREPGSERFF. The CDR3 nucleotides are TGCAGTGCTAGAGAACCGGGGTCCGAACGGTTTTTT.

This clonotype has ten or more counts. V usage is TRBV6-6 and J usage is TRBJ2-5; 11 positions agree with TRBD2. CDR3 length: 15 residues. V trimming: 2 bases; J trimming: 5 bases; junction bases outside the gene matches: 4. Per the germline V gene, CDR1 is MNHNY and CDR2 is SVGAGI (reference sequence). CDR3 in amino acids: CASSYVAGGPETQYF. The CDR3 nucleotides read TGTGCCAGCAGTTACGTAGCGGGGGGGCCGGAGACCCAGTACTTC.

Many counts were recorded for this clonotype. One junction end disagrees with the germline gene, perhaps due to a read error. The V and J genes are TRBV7-9 and TRBJ2-3, with 10 bases that match TRBD2. Germline CDR1 is SEHNR and CDR2 is FQNEAQ (reference sequence). CDR3 length equals 15 residues. The DNA of the CDR3 is TGTGCCAGCAGCCTAGCGGGAGCCGGTTCGGATACGCAGTATTTT. It translates to CASSLAGAGSDTQYF.

V gene TRBV6-5 combines with J gene TRBJ1-6, with D maybe TRBD1 (6 bases). Germline V gives CDR1 MNHEY, CDR2 SVGAGI. The CDR3 contains 18 residues. V was shortened by 2 bases and J by 2 bases, with 16 bases between the two germline ends. DNA for the CDR3: TGTGCCAGCAGTTACCGGGACACATTCAAAGCCTATAATTCACCCCTCCACTTT. This gives the protein CASSYRDTFKAYNSPLHF.

Comments on this clonotype: With a much larger clone just one base away, this may be a read error. The J gene is TRBJ2-5, the V gene TRBV2; possible D gene TRBD2, 5 bases. Germline V gives CDR1 SNHLY, CDR2 FYNNEI. The CDR3 is made up of 13 amino acids. The CDR3 spells CASSPRVSEAQYF. CDR3 DNA: TGTGCCAGCAGCCCGAGGGTGTCAGAGGCCCAGTACTTC.